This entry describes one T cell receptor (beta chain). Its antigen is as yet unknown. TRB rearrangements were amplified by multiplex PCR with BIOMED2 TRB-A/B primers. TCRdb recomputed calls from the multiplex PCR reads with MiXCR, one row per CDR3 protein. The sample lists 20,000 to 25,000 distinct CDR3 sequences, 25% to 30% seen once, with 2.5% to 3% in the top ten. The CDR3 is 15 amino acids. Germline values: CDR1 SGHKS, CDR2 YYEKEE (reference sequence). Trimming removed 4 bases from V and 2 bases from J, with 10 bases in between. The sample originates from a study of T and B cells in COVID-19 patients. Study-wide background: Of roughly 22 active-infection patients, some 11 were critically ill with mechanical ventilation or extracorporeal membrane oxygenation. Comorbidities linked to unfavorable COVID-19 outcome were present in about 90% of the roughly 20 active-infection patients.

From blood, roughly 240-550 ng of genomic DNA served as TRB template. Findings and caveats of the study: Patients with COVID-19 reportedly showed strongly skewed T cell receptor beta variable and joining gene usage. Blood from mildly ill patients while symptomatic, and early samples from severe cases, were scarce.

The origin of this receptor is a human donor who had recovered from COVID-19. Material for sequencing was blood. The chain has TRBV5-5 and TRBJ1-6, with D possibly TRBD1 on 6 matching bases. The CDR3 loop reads CASSPTGTYNSPLHF. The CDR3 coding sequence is TGTGCCAGCAGCCCTACAGGGACCTATAATTCACCCCTCCACTTT.